The 23 T cell receptor beta chains given below trace back to one sample, sequenced in a study of long-term antiretroviral therapy in people with HIV. Samples were assayed with immunoSEQ v3.0 at survey level. Using immunoSEQ multiplex PCR, the repertoire was profiled, and TCRdb retains in-frame clones only, with some absent. The table shows over 25,000 clones, with about 86% occurring only once. Sequences were derived from unsorted PBMCs, sampled 0.8 years after starting antiretroviral therapy. These receptors were taken from a woman aged 25-40 years with HIV.

The chain employs TRBV10-2 and TRBJ2-7; 9 bases map to TRBD2. From germline, CDR1 is WSHSY and CDR2 SAAADI. The trim removed 0 bases at V and 0 bases at J, leaving 3 bases unmatched. The CDR3 spans 16 residues. CDR3 in amino acids: CASSESAGGSSYEQYF. CDR3 coding DNA: TGCGCCAGCAGTGAGTCCGCGGGGGGGAGCTCCTACGAGCAGTACTTC.

The chain's CDR3 is CASSHTGTYGYTF. In DNA, the CDR3 is TGCGCCAGCAGCCACACAGGAACCTATGGCTACACCTTC. The V gene is TRBV5-1, the J gene TRBJ1-2; TRBD1 might be the D (5 bases). V lost 4 bases to trimming and J lost 4 bases, with 11 bases between them. CDR3 length: 13 amino acids. Germline V gene data show CDR1 as SGHRS and CDR2 as YFSETQ.

This chain connects TRBV7-3 to TRBJ2-1, with D perhaps matching TRBD1 (6 bases). The CDR3 totals 17 residues. V was pared by 1 base and J by 0 bases, with 13 bases between. Germline V lookup: CDR1 SGHTA, CDR2 FQGTGA. Here the CDR3 DNA reads TGTGCCAGCAGCTTAATAGGGGGACATGACTCCTACAATGAGCAGTTCTTC. This encodes CASSLIGGHDSYNEQFF.

This clone has only one observation. This sequence joins TRBV6-1 and TRBJ2-7; 9 bases map to TRBD1. The CDR3 extends over 11 amino acids. Germline assignment: CDR1 MNHNS and CDR2 SASEGT. For the CDR3, the DNA is TGTGCGACAGGGGGGGGCCACGAGCAGTACGTC. This sequence encodes CATGGGHEQYV.

The rearrangement uses TRBV6-6 and TRBJ2-2; D is unresolved. Trimming left V 7 bases short and J 4 bases short, with 10 bases between. Germline loops: CDR1 MNHNY, CDR2 SVGAGI (reference sequence). The CDR3 length is 13 residues. CDR3 sequence (DNA): TGTGCCAGCATCGAGAGGAGCACCGGGGAGCTGTTTTTT. It yields the protein CASIERSTGELFF.

The chain employs TRBV20-1 and TRBJ1-2, with D uncertain. CDR1 DFQATT and CDR2 SNEGSKA come from the germline V gene (reference sequence). Trimming cost V 3 bases and J 5 bases, with 7 bases left between them. This CDR3 has 11 amino acids. DNA for the CDR3: TGCAGTGCTAGTATTCTTTATGGCTACACCTTC. Translation gives CSASILYGYTF.

The V gene is TRBV5-1, the J gene TRBJ2-5; D possibly corresponds to TRBD2 (5 bases). The CDR3 sequence is 13 residues long. V gave up 4 bases and J gave up 0 bases, with 7 bases separating them. Germline loops: CDR1 SGHRS, CDR2 YFSETQ. The CDR3, as DNA: TGCGCCAGCAGCCCGGGATACCAAGAGACCCAGTACTTC. It translates to CASSPGYQETQYF.

This chain links TRBV7-8 with TRBJ2-1, with D possibly TRBD2 on 6 matching bases. From germline, CDR1 is SGHVS and CDR2 FQNEAQ. V was clipped by 2 bases and J by 8 bases, with 19 bases between them. This CDR3 is built from 16 residues. CDR3 loop: CASSLYTGRGKDEQFF. The CDR3 nucleotides are TGTGCCAGCAGCTTATATACCGGTCGGGGGAAAGATGAGCAGTTCTTC. Full variable domain (rest looked up from reference TRBV7-8 and TRBJ2-1): GAGVSQSPRYKVAKRGQDVALRCDPISGHVSLFWYQQALGQGPEFLTYFQNEAQLDKSGLPSDRFFAERPEGSVSTLKIQRTQQEDSAVYLCASSLYTGRGKDEQFFGPGTRLTVL.

The chain joins TRBV5-4 to TRBJ1-2; TRBD1 might be the D (6 bases). The germline V gene has CDR1 SGHNT and CDR2 YYREEE (reference sequence). The CDR3 is 15 amino acids. The germline V and J ends were trimmed by 2 bases and 6 bases, with 17 bases remaining between them. The CDR3 is CASSLPTPGGHGYTF. CDR3 nucleotides: TGTGCCAGCAGCTTACCGACCCCTGGGGGGCATGGCTACACCTTC.

This clone was picked up a small number of times. V gene TRBV9 combines with J gene TRBJ1-2; D gene ambiguous. The CDR3 is made up of 15 amino acids. CDR1 and CDR2 (germline): SGDLS, YYNGEE. V was shortened by 0 bases and J by 3 bases, with 12 bases between the two germline ends. The CDR3 sequence is CASSVGSGLDYGYTF. The CDR3 coding sequence is TGTGCCAGCAGCGTAGGCTCGGGTCTGGACTATGGCTACACCTTC.

The chain carries TRBV21-1 and TRBJ1-3; the DNA was not used to check the table's D call, TRBD1. TRBV21-1 is noted as a pseudogene. This CDR3 is built from 15 residues. CDR3 region: CASSSTGLHRNTIYF. In nucleotides, the CDR3 is TGTGCCAGCAGTTCGACAGGTCTACATCGAAACACCATATATTTT.

This chain uses TRBV5-5 with TRBJ2-7, with 7 bases lining up with TRBD1. Germline trimming cut 3 bases from V and 1 base from J; bases unmatched to any gene: 4. The CDR3 totals 14 residues. Per the germline V gene, CDR1 is SGHKS and CDR2 is YYEKEE (reference sequence). Here the CDR3 DNA reads TGTGCCAGCAGCTACCGACAGGGATCCTACGAGCAGTACTTC. It yields the protein CASSYRQGSYEQYF.

The chain is built from TRBV5-1 and TRBJ2-6; 9 bases fit TRBD2. CDR1 is SGHRS and CDR2 is YFSETQ in the germline V gene. Trimming took 4 bases from V and 0 from J; bases not matched to a gene: 8. This CDR3 is built from 18 residues. CDR3 nucleotide sequence: TGCGCCAGCAGCGCCTCTAGCGGGGTGATCTCTGGGGCCAACGTCCTGACTTTC. Amino acid sequence: CASSASSGVISGANVLTF. The full variable domain, rest sourced from reference TRBV5-1 and TRBJ2-6, is KAGVTQTPRYLIKTRGQQVTLSCSPISGHRSVSWYQQTPGQGLQFLFEYFSETQRNKGNFPGRFSGRQFSNSRSEMNVSTLELGDSALYLCASSASSGVISGANVLTFGAGSRLTVL.

The table lists this clone with a count of one. V and J are TRBV29-1 and TRBJ2-2; D is perhaps TRBD1 (5 bases). This CDR3 has 14 residues. V lost 5 bases to trimming and J lost 1 base, with 11 bases between them. In germline, CDR1 is SQVTM, CDR2 ANQGSEA. CDR3: CSVRRVMNTGELFF. The CDR3, as DNA: TGCAGCGTTCGCAGGGTAATGAACACCGGGGAGCTGTTTTTT.

The J gene is TRBJ2-1, the V gene TRBV5-5, with D unresolved. V shed 4 bases and J shed 0 bases, with 17 bases lying between them. The CDR3 is 17 residues long. CDR1 and CDR2 from the germline V gene are SGHKS and YYEKEE (reference sequence). Written as DNA, the CDR3 is TGTGCCAGCAGCATAACCCGGACGGCAAGCTCCTACAATGAGCAGTTCTTC. Translated: CASSITRTASSYNEQFF.

V and J are TRBV2 and TRBJ1-3; 9 positions agree with TRBD1. The CDR3 runs 15 residues. The ends lost 6 bases at V and 0 bases at J; junction bases unmatched: 3. Germline V CDR1 and CDR2: SNHLY, FYNNEI. CDR3 bases: TGTGCCAGCAGGCGGACAGGGGACTCTGGAAACACCATATATTTT. Translation gives CASRRTGDSGNTIYF.

This chain joins TRBV11-2 and TRBJ2-3, with D maybe TRBD2 (6 bases). Germline assignment: CDR1 SGHAT and CDR2 FQNNGV. V lost 5 bases and J lost 2, with 17 bases in between. This CDR3 is 16 amino acids long. The CDR3 region is CASSPHPGTYTDTQYF. CDR3 sequence (DNA): TGTGCCAGCAGCCCCCACCCTGGGACTTACACAGATACGCAGTATTTT.

The rearrangement links TRBV25-1 to TRBJ1-1; D gene unclear. The CDR3 extends over 12 amino acids. V lost 4 bases to trimming and J lost 6 bases, with 9 bases between them. Germline assignment: CDR1 MGHDK and CDR2 SYGVNS. CDR3 DNA: TGTGCCAGCAGTGCGAAGTTAGCTGAAGCTTTCTTT. Protein product: CASSAKLAEAFF.

The chain recombines TRBV7-6 with TRBJ2-5; D uncertain. Germline lookup yields CDR1 SGHVS and CDR2 FNYEAQ. With 6 bases removed from V and 11 bases from J, the gap between germline ends came to 13 bases. This CDR3 spans 11 amino acids. The CDR3 bases are TGTGCCAGCAGTCCCGTTACTCCACAGTACTTC. This sequence encodes CASSPVTPQYF.

The gene calls are TRBV6-5 and TRBJ1-5; D unresolved. V was cut by 2 bases and J by 7 bases, with 15 bases left in between. This CDR3 comprises 15 residues. CDR1 MNHEY and CDR2 SVGAGI come from the germline V gene. Here the CDR3 reads CASSYRLGYGQPQHF. As DNA, the CDR3 is TGTGCCAGCAGTTACAGATTGGGTTATGGACAGCCCCAGCATTTT.

This clone was seen a single time. The chain has TRBV6-1 and TRBJ1-1; TRBD1 matches 7 bases. The germline V gene has CDR1 MNHNS and CDR2 SASEGT. J gave up 2 bases and V 8 bases, and 5 bases lay outside the gene matches. The CDR3 loop spans 13 amino acids. The CDR3: CASQGQLNTEAFF. In DNA form, the CDR3 reads TGTGCCAGCCAGGGACAGTTAAACACTGAAGCTTTCTTT.

V and J are TRBV2 and TRBJ1-2; D ambiguous. Germline CDR1 reads SNHLY; CDR2 reads FYNNEI. This CDR3 region has 14 residues. V was trimmed by 4 bases and J by 3 bases, leaving 12 bases between them. The CDR3 DNA follows: TGTGCCAGCAGTGTTTCGGGTACGGACTATGGCTACACCTTC. This translates into CASSVSGTDYGYTF.

The chain employs TRBV4-1 and TRBJ2-3; 9 bases fit TRBD1. Per germline, CDR1 MGHRA and CDR2 YSYEKL. Unmatched junction bases numbered 11, after V lost 4 bases and J lost 3 bases. This CDR3 has 17 amino acids. CDR3 nucleotides: TGCGCCAGCAGCCTTACGGCTGGGACAGGGAGAACAGATACGCAGTATTTT. Translated: CASSLTAGTGRTDTQYF.